The 24 T cell receptor beta chains in this list originate from one sample, sequenced in a study of T cell responses to AZD1222 COVID-19 vaccine. The data were produced by immunoSEQ multiplex PCR, yet TCRdb's version contains in-frame clones alone and is incomplete. The table has 75,000 to 85,000 clones, 90% seen once. The specimen was peripheral blood, collected 28 days after the second AZD1222 dose. The receptors stem from an adult who received the AZD1222 COVID-19 vaccine.

The count of this clone is one. The rearrangement links TRBV2 to TRBJ2-1; 7 nucleotides match TRBD1. CDR1 is SNHLY, CDR2 FYNNEI, per germline. V shed 5 bases and J 9 bases; nucleotides not matched to a gene: 13. This CDR3 is 15 amino acids long. Written as DNA, the CDR3 is TGTGCCAGCAGTTCTAGCTCCGGGGACAGAGGTGAGCAGTTCTTC. Translating it yields CASSSSSGDRGEQFF.

The chain uses TRBV28 and TRBJ2-2; tentatively, D is TRBD1 or TRBD2 (5 bases each). The CDR3 runs 14 residues. Per the germline V gene, CDR1 is MDHEN and CDR2 is SYDVKM. With 3 bases removed from V and 4 bases from J, the gap between germline ends came to 9 bases. Written as DNA, the CDR3 is TGTGCCAGCAGTTTCGGGACGGCCACCGGGGAGCTGTTTTTT. Translation: CASSFGTATGELFF.

The J gene is TRBJ2-5, the V gene TRBV19; 7 bases line up with TRBD1. The germline V gene encodes CDR1 LNHDA and CDR2 SQIVND (reference sequence). The CDR3 runs 14 residues. Losses at the gene ends were 5 bases for V and 4 bases for J; bases not matched to a gene: 7. The CDR3 region has the DNA TGTGCCAGTAGTCCCCGACAGGGCCGAGAGACCCAGTACTTC. This gives the protein CASSPRQGRETQYF.

The rearrangement joins TRBV4-2 to TRBJ1-1, with D unresolved. V lost 1 base and J lost 7, with 7 bases in between. Germline CDR1 LGHNA, CDR2 YNFKEQ. This CDR3 contains 12 residues. CDR3 protein: CASSQVNGEAFF. CDR3 coding DNA: TGTGCCAGCAGCCAAGTTAACGGTGAAGCTTTCTTT.

This chain uses TRBV7-8 with TRBJ1-2; TRBD1 aligns across 7 bases. J gave up 1 base and V 1 base, and 15 bases lay outside the gene matches. This CDR3 comprises 19 residues. Germline V CDR1 and CDR2: SGHVS, FQNEAQ. Written as DNA, the CDR3 is TGTGCCAGCAGCTTAGGAAGGGGGGGCCGACAGGGAGGTAACTATGGCTACACCTTC. Protein sequence: CASSLGRGGRQGGNYGYTF.

This clone appeared a few times. The V gene is TRBV3-1 (or the pseudogene TRBV3-2), the J gene TRBJ1-2; a weak D match, TRBD1 (5 bases). The CDR3 extends over 14 amino acids. Trimming cost V 1 base and J 1 base, with 7 bases left between them. Germline V gene lookup returns CDR1 LGHDT and CDR2 YNNKEL (reference sequence). The CDR3: CASSQGGYNYGYTF. The CDR3 bases are TGTGCCAGCAGCCAAGGGGGGTATAACTATGGCTACACCTTC.

The rearrangement joins TRBV7-8 to TRBJ2-7, with D tentatively TRBD1 or TRBD2 (6 bases each). Between the trimmed V and J ends, which lost 5 bases and 2 bases, there was a span of 16 bases. The CDR3 contains 15 residues. Germline loops: CDR1 SGHVS, CDR2 FQNEAQ. CDR3 amino acids: CASSPLGGVPYEQYF. DNA of the CDR3: TGTGCCAGCAGCCCGTTGGGGGGCGTACCCTACGAGCAGTACTTC.

This clone was found once. The chain employs TRBV6-1 and TRBJ2-1; 10 nucleotides line up with TRBD1. The germline gives CDR1 MNHNS, CDR2 SASEGT. J lost 4 bases, V lost 1 base, and 7 bases had no gene match. CDR3 length equals 17 residues. The CDR3 bases are TGTGCCAGCAGTGAAGACCGGGACAGGGGCGCTTACAATGAGCAGTTCTTC. Translated: CASSEDRDRGAYNEQFF.

V is TRBV15 and J is TRBJ2-5, with 11 positions matching TRBD2. With 8 bases clipped from V and 0 bases from J, the junction kept 11 bases outside the gene matches. Germline loops: CDR1 LNHNV, CDR2 YYDKDF (reference sequence). This CDR3 contains 17 residues. CDR3 sequence reads: CATARLAGGYYQETQYF. CDR3 DNA: TGTGCCACCGCCAGGCTAGCGGGGGGTTACTACCAAGAGACCCAGTACTTC.

This chain's CDR3 is CASDARTNEKLFF. CDR3 nucleotide sequence: TGTGCCAGCGACGCGAGAACTAATGAAAAACTGTTTTTT. The chain uses TRBV6-5 and TRBJ1-4, with D uncertain. The CDR3 is 13 residues long. V lost 8 bases and J lost 1, with 8 bases in between. Germline V lookup: CDR1 MNHEY, CDR2 SVGAGI.

The genes are TRBV5-1 and TRBJ2-3; 8 bases map to TRBD2. The V gene end was trimmed by 4 bases and the J gene end by 4 bases; junction bases not matched to a gene: 11. Germline CDR1 reads SGHRS; CDR2 reads YFSETQ. The CDR3 extends over 16 amino acids. CDR3 sequence: CASSPGSGDLSDTQYF. In DNA, the CDR3 is TGCGCCAGCAGCCCGGGTAGCGGGGATTTGTCAGATACGCAGTATTTT. Complete variable domain (other parts from reference TRBV5-1 and TRBJ2-3): KAGVTQTPRYLIKTRGQQVTLSCSPISGHRSVSWYQQTPGQGLQFLFEYFSETQRNKGNFPGRFSGRQFSNSRSEMNVSTLELGDSALYLCASSPGSGDLSDTQYFGPGTRLTVL.

The DNA of the CDR3 is TGCGCCAGCAGCCCCGGGACAGGGTCTATTCAAGATCAGCCCCAGCATTTT. Its translation is CASSPGTGSIQDQPQHF. The chain employs TRBV5-1 and TRBJ1-5, with 9 bases matching TRBD1. V shed 4 bases, J shed 5 bases, and the junction held 13 bases outside the gene matches. The CDR3 loop spans 17 amino acids. Germline V gene lookup returns CDR1 SGHRS and CDR2 YFSETQ.

V usage is TRBV28 and J usage is TRBJ2-7, with 7 nucleotides matching TRBD1. This CDR3 has 15 residues. Trimming at V came to 2 bases and at J to 2 bases, leaving 6 bases not matched to a gene. Germline-derived CDR1 and CDR2 are MDHEN and SYDVKM. The CDR3 bases are TGTGCCAGCAGTTTACCTCAGGGGGTTCCCTACGAGCAGTACTTC. Encoded protein: CASSLPQGVPYEQYF.

The chain combines TRBV2 with TRBJ1-5, with D perhaps matching TRBD1 (5 bases). Trimming took off 5 bases at V and 7 bases at J, with 12 bases between the two ends. Germline CDR1 SNHLY, CDR2 FYNNEI. The CDR3 contains 13 residues. The CDR3 region is CASSPGFKQPQHF. The CDR3 nucleotides are TGTGCCAGCAGTCCAGGGTTTAAACAGCCCCAGCATTTT.

The chain has TRBV9 and TRBJ1-2; D ambiguous. This CDR3 region has 12 residues. Trimming took 2 bases from V and 5 from J, leaving 7 bases between them. Germline assignment: CDR1 SGDLS and CDR2 YYNGEE. The CDR3 here is CASSVGSYGYTF. CDR3 nucleotides: TGTGCCAGCAGCGTGGGATCTTATGGCTACACCTTC.

This chain joins TRBV2 and TRBJ1-2, with D perhaps TRBD1 (6 bases). CDR3 size: 18 residues. V lost 3 bases and J 4 bases, leaving 24 bases between the germline ends. The V gene's germline CDR1 is SNHLY and CDR2 FYNNEI. Written as DNA, the CDR3 is TGTGCCAGCAGTGACATCGGGGACACCTTATCTCCCTCCTATGGCTACACCTTC. It is translated as CASSDIGDTLSPSYGYTF.

The gene calls are TRBV30 and TRBJ2-3; tentative D call: TRBD1 (5 bases). The germline gives CDR1 GTSNPN, CDR2 SVGIG (reference sequence). Trimming pared 7 bases from V and 7 bases from J, leaving 9 bases between. The CDR3 sequence is 10 residues long. The CDR3 spells CASDSYTQYF. CDR3 coding DNA: TGTGCCTCCGACAGCTATACGCAGTATTTT.

The V call is TRBV2, the J call TRBJ2-5, with 14 bases that match TRBD2. V lost 8 bases and J lost 5; bases outside the gene matches: 4. The CDR3 loop spans 14 amino acids. Germline V gene data show CDR1 as SNHLY and CDR2 as FYNNEI. The CDR3 protein is CASGTSGGGETQYF. Written as DNA, the CDR3 is TGTGCCAGCGGGACTAGCGGGGGCGGGGAGACCCAGTACTTC.

The chain couples TRBV4-2 to TRBJ2-5; 9 nucleotides align to TRBD2. The germline CDR1 and CDR2 sequences are LGHNA and YNFKEQ. The CDR3 is 15 amino acids. J lost 2 bases, V lost 4 bases, and 5 bases had no gene match. The CDR3 reads CASSRAGGQQETQYF. CDR3 DNA sequence: TGTGCCAGCAGCCGAGCGGGGGGACAACAAGAGACCCAGTACTTC.

This clone was counted only a few times. The J gene is TRBJ1-5, the V gene TRBV2; D is unresolved. V was trimmed by 1 base and J by 10 bases, leaving 14 bases between them. The CDR3 extends over 14 amino acids. Germline CDR1 and CDR2: SNHLY and FYNNEI. The CDR3 spells CASSEVRYSGPQHF. The DNA of the CDR3 is TGTGCCAGCAGTGAAGTCAGGTACTCTGGACCCCAGCATTTT.

This chain joins TRBV5-6 and TRBJ2-7; 7 bases line up with TRBD1. CDR3 size: 13 residues. V dropped 2 bases and J dropped 7; count of bases not matched to a gene: 6. Germline V gene data show CDR1 as SGHDT and CDR2 as YYEEEE. CDR3 coding DNA: TGTGCCAGCAGCTTCACCACAGGGGTGGAGCAGTACTTC. It specifies CASSFTTGVEQYF. The complete variable domain, with remaining parts taken from reference TRBV5-6 and TRBJ2-7, reads DAGVTQSPTHLIKTRGQQVTLRCSPKSGHDTVSWYQQALGQGPQFIFQYYEEEERQRGNFPDRFSGHQFPNYSSELNVNALLLGDSALYLCASSFTTGVEQYFGPGTRLTVT.

V is TRBV4-3 and J is TRBJ2-1; 11 bases are a match to TRBD2. This CDR3 has 15 amino acids. The germline gives CDR1 LGHNA, CDR2 YSLEER. V was clipped by 3 bases and J by 4 bases; unmatched bases: 2. DNA for the CDR3: TGCGCCAGCAGCCACCCTAGCGGGGGGTACAATGAGCAGTTCTTC. This translates into CASSHPSGGYNEQFF.

This sequence joins TRBV28 and TRBJ1-2; D gene uncertain. CDR1 is MDHEN and CDR2 is SYDVKM in the germline V gene. V lost 6 bases to trimming and J lost 6 bases, with 11 bases between them. The CDR3 is 12 amino acids. The CDR3 reads CASRTTENGYTF. CDR3 coding DNA: TGTGCCAGCAGAACCACAGAAAATGGCTACACCTTC.

The rearrangement uses TRBV7-9 and TRBJ1-1; 10 nucleotides align to TRBD1. Trimming took 4 bases from V and 12 from J; bases not matched to a gene: 8. Per the germline V gene, CDR1 is SEHNR and CDR2 is FQNEAQ (reference sequence). The CDR3 loop spans 13 amino acids. CDR3 residues: CASSWATGGAPFF. The CDR3 DNA follows: TGTGCCAGCAGCTGGGCGACAGGGGGCGCGCCTTTCTTT.